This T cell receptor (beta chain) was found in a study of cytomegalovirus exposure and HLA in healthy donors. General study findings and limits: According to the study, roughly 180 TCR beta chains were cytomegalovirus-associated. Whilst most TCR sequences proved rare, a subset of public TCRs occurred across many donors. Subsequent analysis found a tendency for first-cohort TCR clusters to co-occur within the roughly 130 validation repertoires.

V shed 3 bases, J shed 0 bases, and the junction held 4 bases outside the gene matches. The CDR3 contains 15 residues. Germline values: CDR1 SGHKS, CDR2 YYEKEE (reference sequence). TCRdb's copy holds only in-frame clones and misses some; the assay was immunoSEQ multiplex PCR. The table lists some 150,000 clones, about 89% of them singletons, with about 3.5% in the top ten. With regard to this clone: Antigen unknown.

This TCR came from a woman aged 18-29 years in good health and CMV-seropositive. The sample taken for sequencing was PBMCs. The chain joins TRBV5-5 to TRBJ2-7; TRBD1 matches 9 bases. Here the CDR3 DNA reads TGTGCCAGCAGCTCCCCGGGACAGGGCTCCTACGAGCAGTACTTC. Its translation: CASSSPGQGSYEQYF. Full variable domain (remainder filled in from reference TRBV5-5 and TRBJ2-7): DAGVTQSPTHLIKTRGQQVTLRCSPISGHKSVSWYQQVLGQGPQFIFQYYEKEERGRGNFPDRFSARQFPNYSSELNVNALLLGDSALYLCASSSPGQGSYEQYFGPGTRLTVT.